This entry is about one T cell receptor beta chain. What it binds is not known. The data are from a study of cytomegalovirus exposure and HLA in healthy donors. Notes on the study in general: Researchers reported from a later analysis that most CMV-associated TCR beta chains appeared HLA-restricted. Across all donors, roughly uniform sequencing depth was an assumption of the presence/absence analyses. Earlier analysis yielded a pattern in which most TCR beta V segments were productive about 90% or about 30% of the time.

PCR primers comprised 60 Vbeta and 13 Jbeta primers. Data came from immunoSEQ multiplex PCR; TCRdb stores just in-frame clones and leaves some out. In the table there are over 90,000 clones, 76% of which are singletons. There are 14 residues in the CDR3. V was clipped by 5 bases and J by 5 bases, with 14 bases between them. Germline V gene lookup returns CDR1 MNHEY and CDR2 SMNVEV (reference sequence). V and J are TRBV27 and TRBJ2-3; D is perhaps TRBD2 (5 bases). The sequence came from a woman under 30 in good health and CMV-seropositive. Sequencing was performed on PBMCs. CDR3 bases: TGTGCCAGCAGTGGAGGCCGTCCCGGAGATACGCAGTATTTT. It codes for CASSGGRPGDTQYF.